These 22 T cell receptor beta chains were all obtained from the same sample, sequenced in a study of T cells in Graves' hyperthyroidism and ophthalmopathy. RNA transcripts yielded amplified TCR beta CDR3 regions. A first-round RT-PCR of the TCR CDR3 used the HTBI primer set. TCRdb re-derived calls from the multiplex PCR reads in MiXCR, one entry per CDR3 protein. This sample has under 400,000 distinct CDR3 sequences, with around a sixth found just once. Sequenced input: blood. The origin of the receptors is a man aged 25 to 40 with Graves' hyperthyroidism.

At least ten counts were recorded for this clonotype. V gene TRBV3-1 combines with J gene TRBJ2-5; a possible D gene is TRBD1 (5 bases). The CDR3 sequence is 14 residues long. The ends were cut back, 4 bases at V and 4 bases at J, with 13 bases in the middle. Germline-derived CDR1 and CDR2 are LGHDT and YNNKEL (reference sequence). The CDR3 region has the DNA TGTGCCAGCAGCCCTCCAGGGATTCCAGAGACCCAGTACTTC. Its protein product is CASSPPGIPETQYF.

This clonotype has only one observation. A clone one base away is much larger, so this may be a read error. The V and J genes are TRBV6-1 and TRBJ1-5, with D maybe TRBD1 (5 bases). The CDR3 extends over 14 amino acids. Germline CDR1 MNHNS, CDR2 SASEGT. DNA of the CDR3: TGTGCCAGCAGTCTGGCAGGGTCACCTCAGCCCCGGCATTTT. Protein: CASSLAGSPQPRHF.

This clonotype was seen ten or more times. The genes are TRBV3-1 and TRBJ2-3; weak D call: TRBD2 (6 bases). The CDR3 length is 14 residues. The germline V gene encodes CDR1 LGHDT and CDR2 YNNKEL (reference sequence). V lost 0 bases and J 3 bases, leaving 7 bases between the germline ends. CDR3 loop: CASSQEGRTDTQYF. The CDR3 nucleotides read TGTGCCAGCAGCCAAGAAGGGAGGACAGATACGCAGTATTTT.

This clonotype came up many times. Here the CDR3 DNA reads TGTGCCAGCAGCCGGACAGCCGAATACTCAGATACGCAGTATTTT. Encoded protein: CASSRTAEYSDTQYF. The chain uses TRBV11-3 and TRBJ2-3; perhaps TRBD1 as D (6 bases). There are 15 residues in the CDR3. Germline V lookup: CDR1 SGHNT, CDR2 YENEEA. The V end was cut by 5 bases, the J end by 4 bases, with 16 bases between.

A few counts support this clonotype. V and J are TRBV24-1 and TRBJ2-5, with 14 positions matching TRBD2. After removal of 4 bases from V and 5 bases from J, the junction contained 11 bases not matched to a gene. This CDR3 spans 18 amino acids. The V gene's germline CDR1 is KGHDR and CDR2 SFDVKD. CDR3 sequence: CATSDSGTSGSLGETQYF. In DNA, the CDR3 is TGTGCCACCAGTGACTCCGGGACTAGCGGGAGCCTAGGGGAGACCCAGTACTTC.

About this clonotype itself: One junction end does not reproduce the germline sequence, and a read error may be involved. The chain joins TRBV11-1 to TRBJ1-2; TRBD1 agrees at 8 bases. Germline V gene sequence: CDR1 SGHAT, CDR2 FQDESV (reference sequence). The CDR3 covers 14 residues. The CDR3 protein is CASSQGADNHGYTF. CDR3 coding DNA: TGTGCCAGCAGCCAGGGGGCTGATAACCATGGCTACACCTTC.

This clonotype was observed many times. The genes are TRBV5-1 and TRBJ2-2, with D maybe TRBD1 (6 bases). Germline lookup yields CDR1 SGHRS and CDR2 YFSETQ. This CDR3 region has 15 residues. V dropped 2 bases and J dropped 3 bases, with 11 bases sitting between them. This chain's CDR3 is CASSFTGTYTGELFF. CDR3 DNA sequence: TGCGCCAGCAGCTTTACAGGGACCTACACCGGGGAGCTGTTTTTT. The whole variable domain, remainder taken from reference TRBV5-1 and TRBJ2-2, is KAGVTQTPRYLIKTRGQQVTLSCSPISGHRSVSWYQQTPGQGLQFLFEYFSETQRNKGNFPGRFSGRQFSNSRSEMNVSTLELGDSALYLCASSFTGTYTGELFFGEGSRLTVL.

This clonotype was counted ten times or more. The chain's CDR3 is CASSLSRTGLNQPQHF. In DNA form, the CDR3 reads TGTGCCAGCAGCTTATCTAGGACAGGCCTCAATCAGCCCCAGCATTTT. V gene TRBV7-8 combines with J gene TRBJ1-5; 7 bases are shared with TRBD1. Per germline, CDR1 SGHVS and CDR2 FQNEAQ. Losses at the gene ends were 2 bases for V and 3 bases for J; bases not matched to a gene: 7. CDR3 size: 16 residues.

This clonotype was seen many times. The chain joins TRBV6-1 to TRBJ2-2; D is unresolved. Trimming took 8 bases from V and 6 from J, leaving 7 bases between them. The CDR3 is 11 amino acids. Germline-derived CDR1 and CDR2 are MNHNS and SASEGT. The CDR3 is CASASSGELFF. In DNA, the CDR3 is TGTGCCAGCGCCTCGTCCGGGGAGCTGTTTTTT.

This clonotype was seen a few times. The rearrangement links TRBV4-1 to TRBJ2-5; the D is unclear. This CDR3 has 13 amino acids. CDR1 and CDR2 (germline): MGHRA, YSYEKL. V dropped 4 bases and J dropped 4 bases, with 10 bases sitting between them. The DNA of the CDR3 is TGCGCCAGCAGCCGGGGAACGAGAGAGACCCAGTACTTC. Its translation is CASSRGTRETQYF.

This clonotype was counted many times. The CDR3 coding sequence is TGTGCCAGCAGCCAACTAGCGGGAAGGAATGAGGAGCAGTTCTTC. Its translation is CASSQLAGRNEEQFF. The chain is built from TRBV3-1 and TRBJ2-1; TRBD2 aligns across 9 bases. V lost 2 bases and J lost 10; bases outside the gene matches: 9. The germline V gene has CDR1 LGHDT and CDR2 YNNKEL (reference sequence). This CDR3 is 15 amino acids long.

This clonotype was detected ten times or more. The V call is TRBV27, the J call TRBJ2-1; D perhaps matches TRBD2 (6 bases). V was pared by 3 bases and J by 0 bases, with 12 bases between. Germline lookup yields CDR1 MNHEY and CDR2 SMNVEV (reference sequence). There are 16 residues in the CDR3. CDR3 region: CASSLDRDFSYNEQFF. In nucleotides, the CDR3 is TGTGCCAGCAGTTTGGACCGGGACTTCTCCTACAATGAGCAGTTCTTC.

This chain uses TRBV10-3 with TRBJ1-2; no reliable D call. The germline CDR1 and CDR2 sequences are ENHRY and SYGVKD. The V gene lost 3 bases and the J gene lost 10 bases, with 9 bases spanning the gap. The CDR3 runs 11 residues. Here the CDR3 reads CAISDRQDYTF. CDR3 sequence (DNA): TGTGCCATCAGTGACCGGCAAGACTACACCTTC.

This clonotype was detected many times. The chain uses TRBV28 and TRBJ2-1; D ambiguous. The germline gives CDR1 MDHEN, CDR2 SYDVKM. The CDR3 sequence is 12 residues long. V gave up 7 bases and J gave up 8 bases, with 12 bases separating them. CDR3 amino acids: CASKRRADEQFF. In DNA, the CDR3 is TGTGCCAGCAAACGACGGGCCGATGAGCAGTTCTTC.

This clonotype showed up many times. The V call is TRBV7-3, the J call TRBJ1-5; D not certain. In germline, CDR1 is SGHTA, CDR2 FQGTGA. V was shortened by 5 bases and J by 4 bases, with 6 bases between the two germline ends. The CDR3 spans 12 residues. The CDR3 sequence: CASSQPNQPQHF. In DNA form, the CDR3 reads TGTGCCAGCAGCCAACCTAATCAGCCCCAGCATTTT.

This sequence joins TRBV5-1 and TRBJ2-7, with D possibly matching TRBD1 (6 bases). Per the germline V gene, CDR1 is SGHRS and CDR2 is YFSETQ. V shed 2 bases and J shed 0 bases, with 15 bases lying between them. CDR3 length equals 16 residues. The CDR3 sequence is CASSFSTGLSSYEQYF. CDR3 DNA sequence: TGCGCCAGCAGCTTCTCGACAGGCCTGAGCTCCTACGAGCAGTACTTC.

This clonotype was counted between two and nine times. A read error may account for a junction end that differs from germline. The V call is TRBV7-8, the J call TRBJ2-5; 8 bases agree with TRBD1. Germline-derived CDR1 and CDR2 are SGHVS and FQNEAQ. This CDR3 is 15 amino acids long. CDR3 loop: CASSPPGQAQGTQYF. For the CDR3, the DNA is TGTGCCAGCAGCCCCCCGGGACAGGCCCAAGGGACCCAGTACTTC.

This clonotype came up many times. The chain is built from TRBV20-1 and TRBJ2-1; TRBD2 matches 10 bases. V lost 3 bases to trimming and J lost 8 bases; unmatched junction nucleotides: 19. The CDR3 length is 18 residues. CDR1 and CDR2 from the germline V gene are DFQATT and SNEGSKA (reference sequence). CDR3 coding DNA: TGCAGTGCTAGTGATCTAGCGGGAGTAGGGGGGTATGGTTATGAGCAGTTCTTC. The encoded protein is CSASDLAGVGGYGYEQFF.

The gene calls are TRBV20-1 and TRBJ1-5; TRBD1 might be the D (6 bases). CDR1 is DFQATT, CDR2 SNEGSKA, per germline (reference sequence). The CDR3 totals 13 residues. Trimming took off 3 bases at V and 3 bases at J, with 9 bases between the two ends. CDR3 bases: TGCAGTGCTAGGGACAGCACCAATCAGCCCCAGCATTTT. Protein product: CSARDSTNQPQHF.

This clonotype showed up many times. The rearrangement joins TRBV13 to TRBJ2-3; 8 bases agree with TRBD1. The CDR3 runs 16 residues. V was pared by 0 bases and J by 6 bases, with 8 bases of the junction left unmatched. Germline V lookup: CDR1 PRHDT, CDR2 FYEKMQ (reference sequence). The CDR3 sequence: CASSLGGQGMADTQYF. CDR3 sequence (DNA): TGTGCCAGCAGCTTAGGCGGACAGGGAATGGCCGATACGCAGTATTTT.

The sample holds a few counts of this clonotype. The chain recombines TRBV20-1 with TRBJ2-7; D is unresolved. The CDR3 runs 14 residues. Germline V lookup: CDR1 DFQATT, CDR2 SNEGSKA (reference sequence). Trimming removed 3 bases from V and 0 bases from J, with 12 bases in between. Here the CDR3 reads CSARTSWPSYEQYF. DNA of the CDR3: TGCAGTGCTAGGACCTCCTGGCCCTCCTACGAGCAGTACTTC.

This chain connects TRBV10-3 to TRBJ2-1; D may be TRBD2 (6 bases). This CDR3 has 14 residues. Trimming removed 4 bases from V and 5 bases from J, with 12 bases in between. In germline, CDR1 is ENHRY, CDR2 SYGVKD. Here the CDR3 reads CAISGRLADNEQFF. Written as DNA, the CDR3 is TGTGCCATCAGTGGTCGATTAGCGGACAATGAGCAGTTCTTC.